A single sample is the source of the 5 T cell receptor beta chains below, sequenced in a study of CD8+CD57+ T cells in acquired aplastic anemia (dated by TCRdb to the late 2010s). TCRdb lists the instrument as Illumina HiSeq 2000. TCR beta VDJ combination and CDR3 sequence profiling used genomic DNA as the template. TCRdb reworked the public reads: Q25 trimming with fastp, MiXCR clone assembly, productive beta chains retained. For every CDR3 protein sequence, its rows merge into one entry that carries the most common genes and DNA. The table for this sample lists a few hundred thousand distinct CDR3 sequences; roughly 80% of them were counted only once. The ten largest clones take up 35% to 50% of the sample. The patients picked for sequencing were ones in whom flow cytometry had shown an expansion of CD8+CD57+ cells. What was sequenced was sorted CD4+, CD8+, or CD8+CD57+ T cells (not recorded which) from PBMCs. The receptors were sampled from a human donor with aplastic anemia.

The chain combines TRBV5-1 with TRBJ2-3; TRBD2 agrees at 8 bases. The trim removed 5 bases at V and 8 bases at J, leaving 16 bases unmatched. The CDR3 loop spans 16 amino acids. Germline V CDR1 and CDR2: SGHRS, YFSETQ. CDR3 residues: CASSTQTSDSGGTQYF. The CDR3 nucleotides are TGCGCCAGCAGTACTCAGACTAGCGACTCTGGTGGTACGCAGTATTTT.

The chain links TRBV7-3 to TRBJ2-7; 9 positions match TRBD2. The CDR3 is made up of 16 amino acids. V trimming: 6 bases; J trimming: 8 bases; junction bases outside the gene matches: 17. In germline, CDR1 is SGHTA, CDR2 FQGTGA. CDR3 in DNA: TGTGCCAGCAGTTCTAGCGGGACTTGGGGACAGACCCAGCAGTACGTC. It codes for CASSSSGTWGQTQQYV.

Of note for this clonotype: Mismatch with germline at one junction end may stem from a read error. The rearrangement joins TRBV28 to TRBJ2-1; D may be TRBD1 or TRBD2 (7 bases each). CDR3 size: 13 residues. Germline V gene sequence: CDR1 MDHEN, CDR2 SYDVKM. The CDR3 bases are TGTGCCAGCAGTTTGGGGACAGCGGGAAGTCTGTCCTTC. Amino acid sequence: CASSLGTAGSLSF.

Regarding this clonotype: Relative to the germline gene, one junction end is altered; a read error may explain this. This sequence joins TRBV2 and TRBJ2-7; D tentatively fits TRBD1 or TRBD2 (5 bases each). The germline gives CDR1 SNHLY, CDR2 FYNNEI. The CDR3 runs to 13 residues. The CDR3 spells CASGDAGSHEQYF. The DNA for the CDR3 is TGTGCCAGCGGGGACGCTGGCTCCCACGAGCAGTATTTC.

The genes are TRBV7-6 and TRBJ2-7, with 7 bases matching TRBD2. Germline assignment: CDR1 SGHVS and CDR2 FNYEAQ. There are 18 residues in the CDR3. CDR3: CASSSTPGREALFYGQYV. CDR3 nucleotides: TGTGCCAGCAGCTCCACTCCAGGGAGGGAAGCTCTCTTTTACGGGCAGTACGTC.